Below, 16 T cell receptor beta chains from the same sample are listed, as sequenced in a study of blood T cell repertoires in COVID-19. Clones were sequenced by immunoSEQ multiplex PCR, and TCRdb holds only the in-frame ones, with some missing. In the table there are nearly 350,000 clones, over 70% of which are singletons. The sample was peripheral blood. These receptors were obtained from a man aged 30 to 39 with active or convalescent COVID-19.

The rearrangement joins TRBV2 to TRBJ1-5; TRBD1 might be the D (5 bases). Trimming cost V 2 bases and J 3 bases, with 8 bases left between them. CDR3 length: 14 residues. In germline, CDR1 is SNHLY, CDR2 FYNNEI. The CDR3 region has the DNA TGTGCCAGCAGTGAACGCAGGGACAATCAGCCCCAGCATTTT. It is translated as CASSERRDNQPQHF.

Here the CDR3 reads CASSQDWAGVAYNEQFF. CDR3 in DNA: TGCGCCAGCAGCCAAGACTGGGCGGGGGTGGCCTACAATGAGCAGTTCTTC. J is TRBJ2-1 and V is TRBV4-1; the match to TRBD2 covers 7 bases. The CDR3 runs 17 residues. Trimming at V came to 0 bases and at J to 2 bases, leaving 7 bases not matched to a gene. Germline V CDR1 and CDR2: MGHRA, YSYEKL.

V and J are TRBV4-3 and TRBJ2-7, with 8 positions matching TRBD1. With 6 bases clipped from V and 2 bases from J, the junction kept 6 bases outside the gene matches. Germline assignment: CDR1 LGHNA and CDR2 YSLEER. The CDR3 is 14 residues long. The CDR3: CASSPGTGTYEQYF. The CDR3 DNA follows: TGCGCCAGCAGTCCGGGGACAGGAACCTACGAGCAGTACTTC.

The chain uses TRBV7-2 and TRBJ2-7; D gene ambiguous. Germline CDR1 SGHTA, CDR2 FQGNSA. The V and J ends lost 7 bases and 0 bases respectively, with 10 bases between them. The CDR3 length is 13 residues. This CDR3 reads CASNYRSSYEQYF. CDR3 coding DNA: TGTGCCAGCAACTACCGCTCCTCCTACGAGCAGTACTTC.

V and J are TRBV9 and TRBJ2-2, with no clear D. Trimming took 0 bases from V and 5 from J, leaving 8 bases between them. CDR1 and CDR2 from the germline V gene are SGDLS and YYNGEE. The CDR3 is 14 amino acids. CDR3 in amino acids: CASSVGYGTGELFF. The CDR3 nucleotides are TGTGCCAGCAGCGTAGGGTACGGGACCGGGGAGCTGTTTTTT.

The chain couples TRBV20-1 to TRBJ2-7, with D uncertain. Trimming left V 5 bases short and J 0 bases short, with 11 bases between. Germline-derived CDR1 and CDR2 are DFQATT and SNEGSKA (reference sequence). The CDR3 extends over 13 amino acids. The CDR3 DNA is TGCAGTGCTCGTGCACTAAGCTCCTACGAGCAGTACTTC. Translating it yields CSARALSSYEQYF.

The V gene is TRBV28, the J gene TRBJ1-2; 8 bases line up with TRBD1. The CDR3 spans 15 residues. Per the germline V gene, CDR1 is MDHEN and CDR2 is SYDVKM. V was clipped by 5 bases and J by 4 bases; unmatched bases: 9. The CDR3 is CASSPATQGAYGYTF. In DNA form, the CDR3 reads TGTGCCAGCAGTCCGGCCACTCAGGGGGCCTATGGCTACACCTTC.

This clone was seen a few times. This CDR3 is also generated by other DNA sequences in the sample. This chain joins TRBV5-1 and TRBJ1-2, with D tentatively TRBD1 (6 bases). Germline V gives CDR1 SGHRS, CDR2 YFSETQ. CDR3 length: 15 amino acids. V was clipped by 0 bases and J by 0 bases, with 9 bases between them. The CDR3 DNA sequence: TGCGCCAGCAGCTTGGAACAGGGAGCTAACTATGGCTACACCTTC. Its translation is CASSLEQGANYGYTF.

About this clone itself: This may come from a read error, since a much larger clone is one base off. The sample has other DNA sequences that encode this CDR3 too. The V gene is TRBV5-1, the J gene TRBJ1-1, with a tentative D call TRBD1 (6 bases). Trimming left V 4 bases short and J 1 base short, with 8 bases between. Germline V gives CDR1 SGHRS, CDR2 YFSETQ. This CDR3 spans 13 amino acids. The CDR3 DNA follows: TGCGCCAGCAGCCTACAGGGGAACACTGAAGCTTTCTTT. Its protein product is CASSLQGNTEAFF.

This chain uses TRBV30 with TRBJ2-5; 9 bases map to TRBD1. CDR1 is GTSNPN and CDR2 is SVGIG in the germline V gene (reference sequence). After removal of 4 bases from V and 5 bases from J, the junction contained 5 bases not matched to a gene. CDR3 length: 13 amino acids. The CDR3 spells CAWIGTGGETQYF. CDR3 nucleotide sequence: TGTGCCTGGATAGGAACAGGGGGCGAGACCCAGTACTTC.

The chain combines TRBV7-8 with TRBJ1-5; maybe TRBD1 (6 bases). The CDR3 covers 15 residues. Germline V lookup: CDR1 SGHVS, CDR2 FQNEAQ. V lost 3 bases and J 1 base, leaving 10 bases between the germline ends. The CDR3 nucleotides read TGTGCCAGCAGCTTCGGACAGCTCAGCAATCAGCCCCAGCATTTT. Translating gives CASSFGQLSNQPQHF.

This chain uses TRBV5-1 with TRBJ2-2, with D unresolved. CDR3 length: 14 residues. V gave up 7 bases and J gave up 3 bases, with 13 bases separating them. From germline, CDR1 is SGHRS and CDR2 YFSETQ. CDR3 sequence (DNA): TGCGCCAGCTACCAAGACACGTACACCGGGGAGCTGTTTTTT. Translated: CASYQDTYTGELFF.

The chain links TRBV10-3 to TRBJ1-2; D might be TRBD1 (6 bases). This CDR3 has 13 amino acids. The V end lost 2 bases, the J end lost 8 bases, and 12 bases lay between the germline ends. Per germline, CDR1 ENHRY and CDR2 SYGVKD. CDR3 region: CAISEGGGQGYTF. CDR3 coding DNA: TGTGCCATCAGTGAGGGGGGGGGCCAAGGCTACACCTTC.

J is TRBJ2-1 and V is TRBV4-3; 7 bases are a match to TRBD2. There are 14 residues in the CDR3. Germline V gene data show CDR1 as LGHNA and CDR2 as YSLEER. Trimming removed 3 bases from V and 3 bases from J; junction bases left unmatched: 2. The CDR3 nucleotides are TGCGCCAGCAGCCATCGGGGGGACTACAATGAGCAGTTCTTC. This sequence encodes CASSHRGDYNEQFF.

The chain links TRBV28 to TRBJ2-5, with D uncertain. Germline CDR1 reads MDHEN; CDR2 reads SYDVKM. The V and J ends lost 4 bases and 1 base respectively, with 4 bases between them. The CDR3 is made up of 12 amino acids. The CDR3 loop reads CASSSVQETQYF. CDR3 nucleotides: TGTGCCAGCAGTTCAGTCCAAGAGACCCAGTACTTC.

The chain combines TRBV29-1 with TRBJ2-1; D is perhaps TRBD2 (6 bases). The CDR3 is 13 amino acids. CDR1 and CDR2 (germline): SQVTM, ANQGSEA. Trimming cost V 7 bases and J 4 bases, with 14 bases left between them. The CDR3 DNA sequence: TGCAGCGCCCTGGGGGGAGCTTACAATGAGCAGTTCTTC. Translated, it gives CSALGGAYNEQFF.